These T cell receptor beta chains were read from a single sample in a study of vaccination and CD4 T cells after COVID-19. A single record per CDR3 protein comes from TCRdb applying MiXCR to the PCR reads. The sample holds 20,000 to 25,000 distinct CDR3 sequences, 45% to 60% seen once. Antigen specificity for these receptors is unknown. The specimen sequenced was CD4+ T cells from blood, cultured in vitro. These receptors originate from a human donor who had recovered from COVID-19. CDR3s leave out the opening cysteine and the closing phenylalanine or tryptophan. Some rows have no size entry. The others give once, few or many, or a class for an expanded clone.

clone size | V gene | CDR3 protein
- | TRBV10-2 | ATADGGVSPLH
- | TRBV7-8 | ASSLEPLTQETQY
- | TRBV6-2/TRBV6-3 | ASSSDSSYNEQF
few | TRBV20-1 | SAQYGGNQPQH
- | TRBV11-2 | ASSLDALGAGNEKLF
- | TRBV29-1 | SVAPGTAYEQY
- | TRBV25-1 | ASSEFQGGDTQY
- | TRBV29-1 | SVDQGGEQY
- | TRBV20-1 | SARQGRGNTIY
- | TRBV6-1 | ASKVMGLGKLF
- | TRBV28 | ASSWGGRASGTEAF
- | TRBV20-1 | SAKGLGFYEQY
- | TRBV18 | ASSPLGDGNQPQH
few | TRBV20-1 | SARPPATSTDTQY
once | TRBV25-1 | ASSIAGYNEQF
- | TRBV18 | ASSPSAGDYEQY
- | TRBV20-1 | SVQGPKRAETQY
- | TRBV30 | AWSVSARAF
- | TRBV2 | ASRGTFEKLF
- | TRBV10-3 | AISGATGTGANVLT
- | TRBV28 | ASSPPGTDNSPLH
- | TRBV19 | ASSRGQGGSYGYT
- | TRBV30 | ACPIQFNYGYT
- | TRBV6-1 | ASKKQGWRIEKLF
few | TRBV2 | ASRNRVGEAF
few | TRBV24-1 | ATSAPGLAGGDEQF
- | TRBV7-9 | ASSLAWGVSYEQY
few | TRBV7-8 | ASSLAGALLTEAF
- | TRBV6-5 | ASSYSRQKGPGSPLH
few | TRBV5-1 | ASSLATDKRETQY
few | TRBV20-1 | SASQGEQPQH
- | TRBV7-7 | ASSSDRGETQY